This is a list of T cell receptor beta chains from one sample in a study of blood T cell repertoires in COVID-19. The data were produced by immunoSEQ multiplex PCR, yet TCRdb's version contains in-frame clones alone and is incomplete. The sample has about 230,000 clones, roughly 88% seen once; the top ten hold 1.4%. The specimen sequenced was peripheral blood. These receptors all come from a woman in her 40s who had recovered from COVID-19. The CDR3 runs from the conserved cysteine through the conserved F or W. The D gene is left open where the match is weak. Rows give clone size only sometimes, using once, few, many, or a class for an expanded clone.

size,V,D,J,CDR3,DNA
NA,TRBV5-8,TRBD1,TRBJ2-1,CASSLGQGAYNEQFF,TGTGCCAGCAGCTTAGGACAGGGGGCCTACAATGAGCAGTTCTTC
NA,TRBV6-5,TRBD1,TRBJ1-2,CASLGTGYGYTF,TGTGCCAGCTTGGGGACAGGGTATGGCTACACCTTC
NA,TRBV10-3,TRBD1,TRBJ1-2,CAISGDRGDGYTF,TGTGCCATCAGCGGGGACAGGGGAGATGGCTACACCTTC
NA,TRBV12-3/TRBV12-4,NA,TRBJ1-1,CASTVDSSYEAFF,TGTGCCAGCACCGTGGACAGTAGCTATGAAGCTTTCTTT
NA,TRBV6-6,TRBD1,TRBJ2-5,CASSYLRGLAETQYF,TGTGCCAGCAGTTACCTTAGGGGGCTGGCGGAGACCCAGTACTTC
NA,TRBV28,NA,TRBJ1-2,CASSGYGTPHGANYGYTF,TGTGCCAGCAGCGGATACGGGACACCCCATGGAGCTAACTATGGCTACACCTTC
NA,TRBV7-3,NA,TRBJ1-1,CASSQTRGNTEAFF,TGTGCCAGCAGTCAAACGCGGGGGAACACTGAAGCTTTCTTT
NA,TRBV7-2,NA,TRBJ1-2,CASSSQVPLPPVYGYTF,TGTGCCAGCAGCTCACAGGTCCCACTCCCTCCCGTCTATGGCTACACCTTC
NA,TRBV11-3,NA,TRBJ1-1,CASSLDTGSEAFF,TGTGCCAGCAGCTTGGATACAGGGTCTGAAGCTTTCTTT
NA,TRBV11-2,TRBD1,TRBJ1-1,CASEKDRGVTEAFF,TGTGCCAGCGAAAAAGACAGGGGCGTCACTGAAGCTTTCTTT
few,TRBV9,TRBD1,TRBJ2-7,CASSVGDRGYEQYF,TGTGCCAGCAGCGTAGGTGACAGGGGTTACGAGCAGTACTTC
NA,TRBV6-5,NA,TRBJ1-1,CASSRGSEAFF,TGTGCCAGCAGTCGCGGCAGTGAAGCTTTCTTT
NA,TRBV6-1,NA,TRBJ1-3,CASGNEAYTIYF,TGTGCCAGCGGAAACGAGGCGTACACCATATATTTT
NA,TRBV3-1/TRBV3-2,NA,TRBJ1-2,CASSQDLGQLYGYTF,TGTGCCAGCAGCCAGGATTTAGGACAGCTCTATGGCTACACCTTC
NA,TRBV7-2,NA,TRBJ1-3,CASSPHTLTGGAGNTIYF,TGTGCCAGCAGCCCCCACACCCTGACGGGGGGCGCTGGAAACACCATATATTTT
NA,TRBV18,TRBD1,TRBJ1-2,CASSPPAGGGEGYTF,TGTGCCAGCTCACCACCAGCAGGGGGAGGAGAAGGCTACACCTTC
NA,TRBV5-1,NA,TRBJ2-1,CASSLGQSYNEQFF,TGCGCCAGCAGCTTGGGGCAGTCCTACAATGAGCAGTTCTTC
NA,TRBV3-1/TRBV3-2,NA,TRBJ2-7,CASSQAGEQYF,TGTGCCAGCAGCCAAGCGGGCGAGCAGTACTTC
NA,TRBV28,TRBD1,TRBJ1-2,CASSLDRGNYGYTF,TGTGCCAGCAGTTTAGACAGGGGGAACTATGGCTACACCTTC
NA,TRBV4-2,NA,TRBJ2-1,CASSQAGGAVYNEQFF,TGTGCCAGCAGCCAAGCAGGCGGGGCCGTTTACAATGAGCAGTTCTTC
NA,TRBV18,NA,TRBJ1-1,CASSGGGMNTEAFF,TGTGCCAGCTCAGGGGGCGGCATGAACACTGAAGCTTTCTTT
NA,TRBV4-3,NA,TRBJ2-5,CASSQGTGLEETQYF,TGCGCCAGCAGCCAAGGAACAGGGTTGGAAGAGACCCAGTACTTC
NA,TRBV2,NA,TRBJ1-5,CASSDGGGSGPQHF,TGTGCCAGCAGTGATGGGGGAGGGTCAGGCCCCCAGCATTTT
NA,TRBV19,TRBD1,TRBJ1-5,CASSIADRAQPQHF,TGTGCCAGTAGTATAGCCGACAGGGCACAGCCCCAGCATTTT
NA,TRBV2,TRBD2,TRBJ2-3,CASRTGLGGTDTQYF,TGTGCCAGCAGGACGGGACTAGGAGGCACAGATACGCAGTATTTT
NA,TRBV19,TRBD1,TRBJ1-5,CASSRTGGLGGNQPQHF,TGTGCCAGTAGTCGAACAGGGGGCCTAGGAGGCAATCAGCCCCAGCATTTT
once,TRBV7-3,NA,TRBJ1-6,CASSLSSSPFSPLHF,TGTGCCAGCAGCTTAAGTTCATCCCCATTCTCACCCCTCCACTTT
NA,TRBV20-1,NA,TRBJ2-7,CSASVAVSYEQYF,TGCAGTGCTAGTGTCGCGGTCTCCTACGAGCAGTACTTC
many,TRBV18,TRBD1,TRBJ2-7,CASSRPGQTYEQYF,TGTGCCAGCTCACGACCGGGACAGACCTACGAGCAGTACTTC
NA,TRBV6-1,TRBD1,TRBJ2-2,CASSAIPGQGATGELFF,TGTGCCAGCAGTGCGATACCGGGACAGGGGGCTACCGGGGAGCTGTTTTTT
NA,TRBV19,TRBD1,TRBJ1-2,CASSIWGQGAGGYTF,TGTGCCAGTAGTATCTGGGGCCAGGGGGCTGGTGGCTACACCTTC
NA,TRBV7-8,NA,TRBJ2-6,CASSLGAGGANVLTF,TGTGCCAGCAGCTTAGGGGCGGGTGGGGCCAACGTCCTGACTTTC
NA,TRBV6-5,NA,TRBJ1-4,CASSNRLNEKLFF,TGTGCCAGCAGCAACCGACTAAATGAAAAACTGTTTTTT
NA,TRBV11-2,TRBD1,TRBJ1-6,CASSTRTGRNSPLHF,TGTGCCAGCAGCACGCGGACAGGGCGGAATTCACCCCTCCACTTT
once,TRBV19,TRBD1,TRBJ1-2,CASSDWTGRYGYTF,TGTGCCAGTAGTGACTGGACAGGCCGGTATGGCTACACCTTC
NA,TRBV5-8,NA,TRBJ1-3,CASSLDMRQAYTIYF,TGTGCCAGCAGCTTGGACATGAGACAGGCGTACACCATATATTTT
once,TRBV5-1,TRBD1,TRBJ2-7,CASSPGTGFHEQYF,TGCGCCAGCAGCCCCGGGACAGGGTTCCACGAGCAGTACTTC
once,TRBV6-6,NA,TRBJ1-1,CASSIRGFNTEAFF,TGTGCCAGCAGTATAAGGGGGTTTAACACTGAAGCTTTCTTT
NA,TRBV29-1,NA,TRBJ1-2,CSVSPLEDINYGYTF,TGCAGCGTCAGCCCCTTGGAGGATATCAACTATGGCTACACCTTC
NA,TRBV2,NA,TRBJ1-2,CASSEWGEDGYTF,TGTGCCAGCAGTGAATGGGGGGAGGATGGCTACACCTTC
NA,TRBV3-1/TRBV3-2,NA,TRBJ2-1,CASSHTSGVSNEQFF,TGTGCCAGCAGCCACACCTCGGGTGTGAGCAATGAGCAGTTCTTC
NA,TRBV11-3,NA,TRBJ1-1,CASFSGPSATEAFF,TGTGCCAGCTTCAGCGGCCCCAGTGCCACTGAAGCTTTCTTT
NA,TRBV24-1,NA,TRBJ2-2,CATSGTPSTGELFF,TGTGCCACCAGCGGGACTCCTTCCACCGGGGAGCTGTTTTTT
NA,TRBV18,NA,TRBJ2-5,CASSLTSQETQYF,TGTGCCAGCTCTCTTACTAGCCAAGAGACCCAGTACTTC
many,TRBV5-1,NA,TRBJ2-2,CASSIRGHTGELFF,TGCGCCAGCAGCATCCGCGGGCATACCGGGGAGCTGTTTTTT
NA,TRBV12-5,TRBD2,TRBJ2-3,CASGLALLAGGYTDTQYF,TGTGCTAGTGGTTTGGCCCTACTAGCGGGGGGTTACACAGATACGCAGTATTTT
NA,TRBV6-6,NA,TRBJ2-7,CASSYRGSSYEQYF,TGTGCCAGCAGTTACAGGGGGAGCTCCTACGAGCAGTACTTC
NA,TRBV30,NA,TRBJ1-5,CAWSLGGRNQPQHF,TGTGCCTGGAGCCTGGGGGGGAGGAATCAGCCCCAGCATTTT
NA,TRBV10-3,TRBD1,TRBJ1-1,CAIISRDSDRAFF,TGTGCCATCATAAGCCGGGACAGCGATAGAGCTTTCTTT
NA,TRBV28,NA,TRBJ2-1,CASSPWSAGGSYNEQFF,TGTGCCAGCAGCCCCTGGAGTGCAGGGGGGTCTTACAATGAGCAGTTCTTC
NA,TRBV3-1/TRBV3-2,NA,TRBJ1-6,CASSQVGVLNSPLHF,TGTGCCAGCAGCCAAGTCGGGGTCCTTAATTCACCCCTCCACTTT
NA,TRBV6-2/TRBV6-3,NA,TRBJ1-1,CASSLALKYDEAFF,TGTGCCAGCAGCCTAGCCTTAAAATATGATGAAGCTTTCTTT
NA,TRBV9,NA,TRBJ2-3,CASSVGIYSTDTQYF,TGTGCCAGCAGCGTAGGAATCTATAGCACAGATACGCAGTATTTT
NA,TRBV7-2,TRBD1,TRBJ1-1,CASSLVQTGETEAFF,TGTGCCAGCAGCTTAGTACAAACAGGGGAAACTGAAGCTTTCTTT